This T cell receptor (beta chain) was profiled in a study of blood T cell repertoires in COVID-19. Study as a whole: Some COVID-19 samples were acute and others convalescent; all came from the United States, Italy and Spain. The analysed material was cDNA or gDNA that came from T cells, B-cell-depleted T cells, or PBMCs.

Methods used by the authors: Estimation of nucleated cell counts was performed using reference gene primer amplification. This table comes from immunoSEQ multiplex PCR, and its TCRdb copy is limited to in-frame clones, with some not included. From that table come the V and J calls and clone size; the DNA was used to work out D and trimming. This sample has some 180,000 clones, with around 90% found just once. The sequenced material came from peripheral blood. This clonotype was sampled from a man in his forties with acute or convalescent COVID-19.

The CDR3 loop reads CASHPGQMNTEAFF. Written as DNA, the CDR3 is TGCGCCAGTCACCCGGGACAGATGAACACTGAAGCTTTCTTT. The chain couples TRBV10-2 to TRBJ1-1, with 7 bases aligning to TRBD1. Germline lookup yields CDR1 WSHSY and CDR2 SAAADI. CDR3 length equals 14 residues. With 9 bases clipped from V and 0 bases from J, the junction kept 7 bases outside the gene matches.